A selection of T cell receptor beta chains follows, all from one sample in a study of blood T cell repertoires in COVID-19. Clones were sequenced by immunoSEQ multiplex PCR, and TCRdb holds only the in-frame ones, with some missing. The repertoire has 120,000 to 150,000 clones, about 85% of them found once; the top ten carry about 3%. Specimen: peripheral blood. These TCRs come from a woman aged 40 to 55 with active or convalescent COVID-19. Each CDR3 is given with its conserved first and last residue. A D gene is named only where the DNA matches it firmly. Only part of the rows carry a size: once, few, many, or a class if the clone is expanded.

d_gene	v_gene	j_gene	abundance	CDR3nt	CDR3aa
NA	TRBV28	TRBJ2-7	NA	TGTGCCAGCAGATCGACACCGGGACTGTCTCCCTACGAGCAGTACTTC	CASRSTPGLSPYEQYF
NA	TRBV6-5	TRBJ1-2	NA	TGTGCCAGCAAACGTTCAGGGGTTAGTGGCTACACCTTC	CASKRSGVSGYTF
NA	TRBV21-1	TRBJ1-5	NA	TGTGCCAGCAATAGGCCCGCGGACAGGGGTCGCTTCCATAGCAATCAGCCCCAGCATTTT	CASNRPADRGRFHSNQPQHF
TRBD1	TRBV28	TRBJ2-6	NA	TGTGCCAGCAGTTTTGGGACAGCTGGGGCCAACGTCCTGACTTTC	CASSFGTAGANVLTF
NA	TRBV7-9	TRBJ1-4	once	TGTGCCAGCAGCTTAGAAGCTCTGAGAGGCCTGAGGTTTAATGAAAAACTGTTTTTT	CASSLEALRGLRFNEKLFF
TRBD1	TRBV4-1	TRBJ1-2	NA	TGCGCCAGCAGCTTGACAGGGCCCCTCTATGGCTACACCTTC	CASSLTGPLYGYTF
NA	TRBV7-9	TRBJ1-1	NA	TGTGCCAGCAGCCCCGAGAGCCTTGAAGCTTTCTTT	CASSPESLEAFF
TRBD1	TRBV5-1	TRBJ2-2	NA	TGCGCCAGCAGGGGACAGCTGAACACCGGGGAGCTGTTTTTT	CASRGQLNTGELFF
NA	TRBV27	TRBJ2-6	NA	TGTGCCAGCAGTTTTCGGTCCTCCCCCGCAGGTGGGGCCAACGTCCTGACTTTC	CASSFRSSPAGGANVLTF
NA	TRBV2	TRBJ1-4	NA	TGTGCCAGCAGTGAGGCAGGGCGGCTATATGAAAAACTGTTTTTT	CASSEAGRLYEKLFF
TRBD1	TRBV28	TRBJ1-2	once	TGTGCCAGCATTCGATCGGGGACAGTTTATGGCTACACCTTC	CASIRSGTVYGYTF
TRBD1	TRBV5-5	TRBJ1-6	NA	TGTGCCAGCAGTGGACAGGGGGCGCAAGGTAATTCACCCCTCCACTTT	CASSGQGAQGNSPLHF
NA	TRBV6-1	TRBJ2-7	NA	TGTGCCAGCAGTGAAAATAGACAGGCCTTTCCCTTAAACTTC	CASSENRQAFPLNF
TRBD2	TRBV11-2	TRBJ2-1	NA	TGTGCCAGCAGCTCGTCGACTAGCGGGATAAGTGATGAGCAGTTCTTC	CASSSSTSGISDEQFF
NA	TRBV14	TRBJ1-1	NA	TGTGCCAGCAGCCAAGAGGGGGGAGGGTACACTGAAGCTTTCTTT	CASSQEGGGYTEAFF
NA	TRBV9	TRBJ1-6	NA	TGTGCCAGCAGCGTAGCTACTTATAATTCACCCCTCCACTTT	CASSVATYNSPLHF
NA	TRBV7-7	TRBJ2-2	NA	TGTGCTAGCAGCTTAGCAGGACAGAACACCGGGGAGCTGTTTTTT	CASSLAGQNTGELFF
NA	TRBV27	TRBJ1-1	NA	TGTGCCAGCAAATACTCGATGAACACTGAAGCTTTCTTT	CASKYSMNTEAFF
TRBD2	TRBV3-1/TRBV3-2	TRBJ2-4	NA	TGTGCCAGCAGCCAACAGGGGGCGACTAGCGGGAGCATAGCCAAAAACATTCAGTACTTC	CASSQQGATSGSIAKNIQYF
TRBD1	TRBV18	TRBJ1-5	NA	TGTGCCAGCTCACCCCTGGGACAGGGGGTTCAGCCCCAGCATTTT	CASSPLGQGVQPQHF
TRBD1	TRBV3-1/TRBV3-2	TRBJ1-1	NA	TGTGCCAGCAGCCTCAGGGGGCGGGGGACTGAAGCTTTCTTT	CASSLRGRGTEAFF
TRBD2	TRBV6-1	TRBJ2-7	once	TGTGCCAGCAGTTTAGGGGGACTAGCCTACGAGCAGTACTTC	CASSLGGLAYEQYF
NA	TRBV6-6	TRBJ1-2	NA	TGTGCCAGCAGTTACTCCTACCGGGACAAATATGGCTACACCTTC	CASSYSYRDKYGYTF
NA	TRBV19	TRBJ1-5	NA	TGTGCCAGTAGTATATTAGGGGTGGGGCAGCCCCAGCATTTT	CASSILGVGQPQHF
TRBD1	TRBV18	TRBJ2-3	once	TGTGCCAGCTCACCGACAGGGGTCGGCACAGATACGCAGTATTTT	CASSPTGVGTDTQYF
NA	TRBV7-9	TRBJ1-1	once	TGTGCCAGCCTACAGACAGGTAGTAGTACTGAAGCTTTCTTT	CASLQTGSSTEAFF
TRBD2	TRBV5-1	TRBJ2-1	NA	TGCGCCAGCAGCTTGGGGAGCTCCGGGACTAGCGGCTACAATGAGCAGTTCTTC	CASSLGSSGTSGYNEQFF
NA	TRBV18	TRBJ1-1	NA	TGTGCCAGCTCACCACGCGACAGCTGGAAGGGTGAAGCTTTCTTT	CASSPRDSWKGEAFF
TRBD1	TRBV4-1	TRBJ2-2	NA	TGCGCCAGCAGCCACCCATACGGACAGGGGGCCGGGGAGCTGTTTTTT	CASSHPYGQGAGELFF
TRBD1	TRBV28	TRBJ1-5	NA	TGTGCCAGCCAAAAGATGGGCAGGGGGAGCAATCAGCCCCAGCATTTT	CASQKMGRGSNQPQHF
TRBD1	TRBV5-1	TRBJ1-1	NA	TGCGCCAGCAGCCCTCGGACAGGGGGTATTGCTGAAGCTTTCTTT	CASSPRTGGIAEAFF
NA	TRBV24-1	TRBJ1-5	NA	TGTGCCACCAGTGATACTCGCGGGGGAATCCAGCCCCAGCATTTT	CATSDTRGGIQPQHF
TRBD1	TRBV19	TRBJ1-6	NA	TGTGCCAGTAGCATCGCCCGGGACAGCCATAATTCACCCCTCCACTTT	CASSIARDSHNSPLHF
NA	TRBV6-5	TRBJ2-2	few	TGTGCCAGCAGTTACTCCCCGACAGGGAACACCGGGGAGCTGTTTTTT	CASSYSPTGNTGELFF
NA	TRBV28	TRBJ1-4	NA	TGTGCCAGCACTGTCGCAACTAATGAAAAACTGTTTTTT	CASTVATNEKLFF
NA	TRBV20-1	TRBJ2-1	NA	TGCAGTGCTACCGGCGGGATGCAGTTCTTC	CSATGGMQFF
TRBD1	TRBV7-2	TRBJ2-1	NA	TGTGCCAGCAGCTGGATACCGGGACAGGGCTACAATGAGCAGTTCTTC	CASSWIPGQGYNEQFF
NA	TRBV11-2	TRBJ2-3	NA	TGTGCCAGCAGCCCGCGGACAGTTTTCCCCGCGGATACGCAGTATTTT	CASSPRTVFPADTQYF
NA	TRBV28	TRBJ1-5	NA	TGTGCCAGCAGACTCGGGGGGGTTTATAGCAATCAGCCCCAGCATTTT	CASRLGGVYSNQPQHF
TRBD1	TRBV19	TRBJ1-6	once	TGTGCCAGTAGTATAGATAGGGGACAGCGTAATTCACCCCTCCACTTT	CASSIDRGQRNSPLHF
NA	TRBV29-1	TRBJ2-5	NA	TGCAGCGTTGAGATCCTACAAACCAAACAGGGAACCCGGGAGACCCAGTACTTC	CSVEILQTKQGTRETQYF
NA	TRBV9	TRBJ1-2	NA	TGTGCCAGCAGCCCGGTGGAGGGCACATGGTACGGTATAGGTGGCTACACCTTC	CASSPVEGTWYGIGGYTF
NA	TRBV2	TRBJ1-2	NA	TGTGCCAGCAGTCCACAGGGCAACTATGGCTACACCTTC	CASSPQGNYGYTF